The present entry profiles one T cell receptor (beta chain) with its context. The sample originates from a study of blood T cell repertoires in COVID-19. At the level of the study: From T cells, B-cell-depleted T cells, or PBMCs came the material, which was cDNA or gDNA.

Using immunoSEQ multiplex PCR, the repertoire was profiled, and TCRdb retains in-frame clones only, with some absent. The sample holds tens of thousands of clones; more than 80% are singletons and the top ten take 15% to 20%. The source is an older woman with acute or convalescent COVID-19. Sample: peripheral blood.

The CDR3 is CASSPLLGGSGNTIYF. Written as DNA, the CDR3 is TGTGCCAGCAGCCCCCTGCTAGGGGGCAGTGGAAACACCATATATTTT. The gene calls are TRBV7-2 and TRBJ1-3, with 7 bases that match TRBD1. The CDR3 extends over 16 amino acids. From germline, CDR1 is SGHTA and CDR2 FQGNSA. V trimming: 5 bases; J trimming: 3 bases; junction bases outside the gene matches: 10. The full variable domain, in which reference TRBV7-2 and TRBJ1-3 provide the parts outside the CDR3, is GAGVSQSPSNKVTEKGKDVELRCDPISGHTALYWYRQSLGQGLEFLIYFQGNSAPDKSGLPSDRFSAERTGGSVSTLTIQRTQQEDSAVYLCASSPLLGGSGNTIYFGEGSWLTVV.